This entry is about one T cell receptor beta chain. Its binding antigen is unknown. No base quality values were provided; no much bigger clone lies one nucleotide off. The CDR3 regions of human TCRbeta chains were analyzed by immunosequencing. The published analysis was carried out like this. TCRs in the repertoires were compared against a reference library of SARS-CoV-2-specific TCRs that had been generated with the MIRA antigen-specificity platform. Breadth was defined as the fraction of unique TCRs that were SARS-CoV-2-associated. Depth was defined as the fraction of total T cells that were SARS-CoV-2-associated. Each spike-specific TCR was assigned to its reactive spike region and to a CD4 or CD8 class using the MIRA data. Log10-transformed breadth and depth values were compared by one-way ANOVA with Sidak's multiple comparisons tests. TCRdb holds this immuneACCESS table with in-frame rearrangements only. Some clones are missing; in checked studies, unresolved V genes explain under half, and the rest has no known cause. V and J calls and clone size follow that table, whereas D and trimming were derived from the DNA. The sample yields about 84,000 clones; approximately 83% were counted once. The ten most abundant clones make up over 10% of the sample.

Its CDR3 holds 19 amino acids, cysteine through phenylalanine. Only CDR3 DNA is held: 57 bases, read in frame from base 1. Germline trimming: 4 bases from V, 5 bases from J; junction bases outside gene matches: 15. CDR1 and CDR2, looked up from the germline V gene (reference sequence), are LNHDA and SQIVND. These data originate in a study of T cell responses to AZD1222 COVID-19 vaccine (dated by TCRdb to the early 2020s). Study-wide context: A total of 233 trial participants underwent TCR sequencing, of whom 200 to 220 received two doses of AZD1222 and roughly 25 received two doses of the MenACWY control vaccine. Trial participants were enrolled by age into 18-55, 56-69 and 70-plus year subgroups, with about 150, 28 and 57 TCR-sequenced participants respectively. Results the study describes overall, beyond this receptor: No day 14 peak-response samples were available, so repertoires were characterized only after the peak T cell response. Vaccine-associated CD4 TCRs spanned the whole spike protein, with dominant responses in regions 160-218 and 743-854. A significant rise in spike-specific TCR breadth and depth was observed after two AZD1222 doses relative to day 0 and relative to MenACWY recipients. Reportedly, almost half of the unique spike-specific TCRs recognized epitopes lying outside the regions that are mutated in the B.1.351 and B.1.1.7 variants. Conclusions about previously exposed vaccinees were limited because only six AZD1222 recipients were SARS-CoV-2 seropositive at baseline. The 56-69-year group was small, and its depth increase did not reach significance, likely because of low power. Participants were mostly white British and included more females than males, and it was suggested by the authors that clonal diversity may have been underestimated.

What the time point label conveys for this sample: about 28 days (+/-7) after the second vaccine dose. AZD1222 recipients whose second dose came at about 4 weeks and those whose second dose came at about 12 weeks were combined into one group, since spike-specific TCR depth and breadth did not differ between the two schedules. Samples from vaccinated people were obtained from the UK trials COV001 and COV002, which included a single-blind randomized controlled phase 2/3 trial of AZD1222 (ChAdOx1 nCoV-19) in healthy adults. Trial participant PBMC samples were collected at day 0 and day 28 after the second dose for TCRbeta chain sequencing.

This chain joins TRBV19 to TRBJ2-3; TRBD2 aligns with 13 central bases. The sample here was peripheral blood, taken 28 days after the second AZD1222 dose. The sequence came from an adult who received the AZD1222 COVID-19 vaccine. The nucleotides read TGTGCCAGTAGTACTTTCCGGAAAGGACTAGCGGGAGTCCGAGATACGCAGTATTTT. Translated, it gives CASSTFRKGLAGVRDTQYF.